This T cell receptor beta chain originates from a study of blood T cell repertoires in COVID-19. The germline V gene has CDR1 SNHLY and CDR2 FYNNEI. This CDR3 is built from 15 residues. V was clipped by 6 bases and J by 8 bases; unmatched bases: 8. The protocol was immunoSEQ multiplex PCR, while the TCRdb copy is restricted to in-frame clones and leaves out a portion. Here the sample spans more than 200,000 clones, roughly 80% being singletons. The chain recombines TRBV2 with TRBJ1-6, with TRBD1 matching 9 bases. The specimen was peripheral blood. The sequence came from a woman between 35 and 50 years old with active or convalescent COVID-19. The CDR3, as DNA: TGTGCCAGCAGAGCGGGACAGGGCACAGATTCACCCCTCCACTTT. It yields the protein CASRAGQGTDSPLHF.